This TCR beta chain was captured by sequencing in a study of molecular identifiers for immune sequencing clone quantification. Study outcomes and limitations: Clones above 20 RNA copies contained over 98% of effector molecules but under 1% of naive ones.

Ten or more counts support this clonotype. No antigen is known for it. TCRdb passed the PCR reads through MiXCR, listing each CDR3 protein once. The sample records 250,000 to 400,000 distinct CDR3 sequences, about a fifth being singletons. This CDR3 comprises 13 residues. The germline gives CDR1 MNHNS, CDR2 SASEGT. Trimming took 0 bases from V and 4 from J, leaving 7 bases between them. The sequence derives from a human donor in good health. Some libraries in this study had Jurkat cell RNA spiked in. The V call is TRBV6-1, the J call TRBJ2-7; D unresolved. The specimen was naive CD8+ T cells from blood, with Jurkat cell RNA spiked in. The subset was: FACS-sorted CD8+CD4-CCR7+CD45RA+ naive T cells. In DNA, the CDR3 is TGTGCCAGCAGTGAAGCGTCCGGATACGAGCAGTACTTC. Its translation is CASSEASGYEQYF.